This TCR beta chain was identified during a study of blood T cell repertoires in COVID-19. On the study more broadly: Acute-phase and convalescent COVID-19 samples originated in the United States, Italy and Spain.

As handled by the study authors: Reference gene primer amplification in the assay estimated nucleated cell counts. Sequenced by immunoSEQ multiplex PCR; TCRdb stores in-frame clones only, minus some. V and J calls and clone size follow that table, whereas D and trimming were derived from the DNA. The sample has about 230,000 clones; approximately 89% are singletons. There are 19 residues in the CDR3. Germline V CDR1 and CDR2: LGHDT, YNNKEL (reference sequence). V lost 1 base to trimming and J lost 4 bases; unmatched junction nucleotides: 15. Donors were grouped by their self-reported clinical history.

Material: PBMCs or T cells enriched from blood (not recorded which). This clonotype was obtained from a woman between 40 and 50 years old with acute COVID-19. The chain is built from TRBV3-1 (or the pseudogene TRBV3-2) and TRBJ1-4, with TRBD1 identical over 7 bases. The CDR3 DNA sequence: TGTGCCAGCAGCCAAGTGTCACGGAGAGGGGGCGCGGTTAATGAAAAACTGTTTTTT. Its protein product is CASSQVSRRGGAVNEKLFF.